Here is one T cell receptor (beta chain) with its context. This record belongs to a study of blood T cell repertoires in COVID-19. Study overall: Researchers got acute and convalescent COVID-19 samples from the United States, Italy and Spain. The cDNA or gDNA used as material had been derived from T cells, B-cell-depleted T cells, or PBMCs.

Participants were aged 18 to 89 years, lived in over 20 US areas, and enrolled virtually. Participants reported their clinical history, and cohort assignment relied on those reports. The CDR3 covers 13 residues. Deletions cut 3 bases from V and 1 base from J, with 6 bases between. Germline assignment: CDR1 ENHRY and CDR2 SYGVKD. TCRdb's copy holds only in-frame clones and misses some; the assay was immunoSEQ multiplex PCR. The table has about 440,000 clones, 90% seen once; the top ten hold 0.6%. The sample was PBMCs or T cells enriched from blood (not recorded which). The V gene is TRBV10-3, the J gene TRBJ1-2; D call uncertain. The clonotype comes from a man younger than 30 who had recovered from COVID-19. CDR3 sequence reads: CAISDGVNYGYTF. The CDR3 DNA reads TGTGCCATCAGTGACGGGGTTAACTATGGCTACACCTTC.